Below, 32 T cell receptor beta chains from the same sample are listed, as sequenced in a study of regulatory T cells in long-lasting Graves disease. Time point noted: newly diagnosed GD, antithyroid drugs for less than 3 months. The TCR library used RNA extracted from PBMCs. Construction of the TCR beta libraries employed iRepertoire HTBI primers in conjunction with Arm-PCR of CDR3 regions. Via MiXCR, TCRdb re-called the multiplex PCR reads, giving one row per CDR3 protein. Among approximately 470,000 distinct CDR3 sequences listed, 15% to 20% were seen once. These same records also appear under a second study, on T cells in Graves' hyperthyroidism and ophthalmopathy.

Specimen: peripheral blood mononuclear cells (PBMCs), collected at new diagnosis, from a patient treated with antithyroid drugs. These receptors came from a man aged 35-49 years with Graves disease.

The chain recombines TRBV12-3 or TRBV12-4 with TRBJ2-7, with D uncertain. V shed 8 bases and J shed 4 bases, with 6 bases lying between them. This CDR3 region has 10 residues. The CDR3 region has the DNA TGTGCCAGCGGGAAATACGAGCAGTACTTC. It codes for CASGKYEQYF.

This clonotype was detected many times. The chain has TRBV7-9 and TRBJ2-4, with 9 bases identical to TRBD1. CDR3 size: 16 residues. CDR1 and CDR2 (germline): SEHNR, FQNEAQ (reference sequence). The V gene end was trimmed by 5 bases and the J gene end by 5 bases; junction bases not matched to a gene: 10. CDR3 nucleotide sequence: TGTGCCAGCAGCCCAGGGACAGGGATTTCCCAAAACATTCAGTACTTC. Translated, it gives CASSPGTGISQNIQYF. Using reference TRBV7-9 and TRBJ2-4 for the parts outside the CDR3, the full variable domain is DTGVSQNPRHKITKRGQNVTFRCDPISEHNRLYWYRQTLGQGPEFLTYFQNEAQLEKSRLLSDRFSAERPKGSFSTLEIQRTEQGDSAMYLCASSPGTGISQNIQYFGAGTRLSVL.

This clonotype was observed a few times. The rearrangement joins TRBV19 to TRBJ2-2; D possibly matches TRBD1 or TRBD2 (5 bases each). Looked up from germline, CDR1 is LNHDA and CDR2 is SQIVND (reference sequence). The CDR3 sequence is 15 residues long. V was clipped by 0 bases and J by 4 bases, with 9 bases between them. CDR3 sequence: CASSIDRGRTGELFF. The CDR3 DNA reads TGTGCCAGTAGTATAGATCGGGGCCGCACCGGGGAGCTGTTTTTT.

This clonotype was detected ten times or more. The chain combines TRBV2 with TRBJ2-2; tentatively, D is TRBD2 (5 bases). The germline gives CDR1 SNHLY, CDR2 FYNNEI. The CDR3 length is 13 residues. Trimming cost V 6 bases and J 4 bases, with 9 bases left between them. CDR3: CASRPEGTGELFF. CDR3 DNA sequence: TGTGCCAGCAGACCCGAGGGCACCGGGGAGCTGTTTTTT.

This clonotype was seen only a few times. The J gene is TRBJ2-1, the V gene TRBV6-5; the D is unclear. The CDR3 contains 17 residues. V was pared by 0 bases and J by 0 bases, with 12 bases between. Germline values: CDR1 MNHEY, CDR2 SVGAGI. CDR3 nucleotide sequence: TGTGCCAGCAGTTACTCGAAAAGGAAGAGCTCCTACAATGAGCAGTTCTTC. Translating it yields CASSYSKRKSSYNEQFF.

A few counts support this clonotype. The chain has TRBV2 and TRBJ1-5; D not certain. The V gene lost 2 bases and the J gene lost 4 bases, with 9 bases spanning the gap. The V gene's germline CDR1 is SNHLY and CDR2 FYNNEI. The CDR3 has 14 residues. CDR3 nucleotide sequence: TGTGCCAGCAGTGAAATCGACTTAAATCAGCCCCAGCATTTT. This translates into CASSEIDLNQPQHF. Based on the CDR3 plus reference TRBV2 and TRBJ1-5, the full variable domain is EPEVTQTPSHQVTQMGQEVILRCVPISNHLYFYWYRQILGQKVEFLVSFYNNEISEKSEIFDDQFSVERPDGSNFTLKIRSTKLEDSAMYFCASSEIDLNQPQHFGDGTRLSIL.

This clonotype was picked up many times. The chain couples TRBV11-2 to TRBJ2-7, with unresolved D. The germline V gene has CDR1 SGHAT and CDR2 FQNNGV. The V gene lost 3 bases and the J gene lost 6 bases, with 9 bases spanning the gap. The CDR3 consists of 12 residues. CDR3 sequence reads: CASSFIEIEQYF. The CDR3 DNA reads as TGTGCCAGCAGCTTTATTGAGATCGAGCAGTACTTC.

The sample holds many counts of this clonotype. The chain carries TRBV30 and TRBJ2-7; perhaps TRBD1 as D (6 bases). This CDR3 comprises 15 residues. Germline V lookup: CDR1 GTSNPN, CDR2 SVGIG (reference sequence). Trimming cost V 5 bases and J 3 bases, with 20 bases left between them. The CDR3 is CAWEDTGRSLYEQYF. CDR3 coding DNA: TGTGCCTGGGAAGATACAGGGCGGTCCCTCTACGAGCAGTACTTC.

Notes on this clonotype: Since a much larger clone is just one base distant, this may be a read error. The rearrangement joins TRBV6-2 or TRBV6-3 to TRBJ2-5; 7 bases align to TRBD1. Germline V lookup: CDR1 MNHEY, CDR2 SVGEGT. The length of the CDR3 is 15 residues. This CDR3 reads CVSSPHQQGQETQYF. DNA for the CDR3: TGTGTCAGCAGTCCTCACCAACAGGGGCAAGAGACCCAGTACTTC.

This clonotype was observed at least ten times. This sequence joins TRBV13 and TRBJ2-1; the match to TRBD2 covers 8 bases. The V segment lost 3 bases and the J segment 5 bases; nucleotides outside the gene matches: 6. Germline lookup yields CDR1 PRHDT and CDR2 FYEKMQ (reference sequence). The CDR3 has 15 residues. CDR3 coding DNA: TGTGCCAGCAGCTTGGGGACTAGGGGAAACAATGAGCAGTTCTTC. Its translation is CASSLGTRGNNEQFF.

On this clonotype: The conserved phenylalanine or tryptophan normally closing the CDR3 is absent here, so this likely arose from a read error. The J gene is TRBJ2-7, the V gene TRBV24-1; 7 nucleotides line up with TRBD1. The tail of the sequence fits TRBJ2-1 better, so the J call may be wrong. Germline V gene sequence: CDR1 KGHDR, CDR2 SFDVKD. The CDR3 sequence is 18 residues long. The DNA for the CDR3 is TGTGCCACCAGTGATTTGCCTACAGGGGTTCTCGGTTACAATGAGCAGTTCCTC. Residues: CATSDLPTGVLGYNEQFL.

This clonotype has a count of ten or more. The chain is built from TRBV6-5 and TRBJ1-1; D remains ambiguous. Trimming removed 2 bases from V and 1 base from J, with 8 bases in between. The CDR3 spans 14 residues. Per germline, CDR1 MNHEY and CDR2 SVGAGI. DNA for the CDR3: TGTGCCAGCAGTTACGCGGGAGCGAACACTGAAGCTTTCTTT. Its protein is CASSYAGANTEAFF.

This clonotype was observed at least ten times. The chain joins TRBV20-1 to TRBJ2-3; D unclear. The CDR3 loop spans 11 amino acids. CDR1 is DFQATT and CDR2 is SNEGSKA in the germline V gene (reference sequence). Between the trimmed V and J ends, which lost 7 bases and 1 base, there was a span of 6 bases. The CDR3 loop is CSGRGTDTQYF. The CDR3 DNA sequence: TGCAGTGGGCGCGGCACAGATACGCAGTATTTT.

This clonotype was picked up many times. The chain carries TRBV24-1 and TRBJ2-3, with a possible D match to TRBD2 (6 bases). The V end was cut by 4 bases, the J end by 3 bases, with 13 bases between. Germline assignment: CDR1 KGHDR and CDR2 SFDVKD. The CDR3 length is 15 residues. CDR3: CATSDLKGLTDTQYF. In DNA, the CDR3 is TGTGCCACCAGTGACCTCAAAGGACTAACAGATACGCAGTATTTT.

The rearrangement uses TRBV29-1 and TRBJ2-1, with TRBD2 matching 16 bases. V lost 7 bases and J lost 3; bases outside the gene matches: 6. The germline V gene encodes CDR1 SQVTM and CDR2 ANQGSEA. The CDR3 extends over 16 amino acids. CDR3 nucleotides: TGCAGCGCCGGGACTAGCGGGAGGGCCTACTACAATGAGCAGTTCTTC. Its translation: CSAGTSGRAYYNEQFF.

In its sample, this clonotype was seen many times. V usage is TRBV7-9 and J usage is TRBJ2-7; D remains unclear. CDR3 length equals 14 residues. Trimming removed 5 bases at V and 6 bases at J, with 17 bases between. The germline CDR1 and CDR2 sequences are SEHNR and FQNEAQ (reference sequence). The CDR3 DNA follows: TGTGCCAGCAGCCCCGGGCACGTAGATAGCGAGCAGTACTTC. Its translation is CASSPGHVDSEQYF.

This clonotype was picked up many times. The genes are TRBV20-1 and TRBJ1-2; 8 bases agree with TRBD1. The CDR3 loop spans 14 amino acids. CDR1 DFQATT and CDR2 SNEGSKA come from the germline V gene (reference sequence). Trimming at V came to 0 bases and at J to 7 bases, leaving 7 bases not matched to a gene. The CDR3 coding sequence is TGCAGTGCTAGAGATTTCAGGGGGCGAGGTGGCTACACCTTC. It encodes CSARDFRGRGGYTF.

This clonotype was counted at least ten times. The chain recombines TRBV10-3 with TRBJ2-5; D assignment may be TRBD1 or TRBD2 (6 bases each). Between the trimmed V and J ends, which lost 6 bases and 3 bases, there was a span of 11 bases. Germline CDR1 ENHRY, CDR2 SYGVKD. The CDR3 is 13 residues long. CDR3 coding DNA: TGTGCCATCAGGGGGAGGACAGAAGAGACCCAGTACTTC. Residues: CAIRGRTEETQYF.

This clonotype was counted many times. V usage is TRBV20-1 and J usage is TRBJ2-1, with TRBD2 matching 10 bases. The CDR3 has 16 residues. Germline loops: CDR1 DFQATT, CDR2 SNEGSKA (reference sequence). V shed 0 bases, J shed 10 bases, and the junction held 12 bases outside the gene matches. The CDR3 reads CSARDPIAGGPLEQFF. As DNA, the CDR3 is TGCAGTGCTAGAGATCCTATAGCGGGAGGCCCCTTGGAGCAGTTCTTC.

This clonotype was found many times. V gene TRBV27 combines with J gene TRBJ2-2; no clear D. The CDR3 totals 14 residues. V was cut by 7 bases and J by 0 bases, with 9 bases left in between. CDR1 MNHEY and CDR2 SMNVEV come from the germline V gene (reference sequence). DNA for the CDR3: TGTGCCAGCAAGCAGGTCGCGAACACCGGGGAGCTGTTTTTT. It is translated as CASKQVANTGELFF.

At least ten counts were recorded for this clonotype. The chain couples TRBV5-1 to TRBJ2-7; the match to TRBD2 covers 11 bases. The CDR3 totals 16 residues. Germline V gives CDR1 SGHRS, CDR2 YFSETQ. V dropped 4 bases and J dropped 2; count of bases not matched to a gene: 8. The CDR3 nucleotides are TGCGCCAGCAGCCCATGGACTAGCGGGTCCACCTACGAGCAGTACTTC. Amino acid sequence: CASSPWTSGSTYEQYF.

This sequence joins TRBV29-1 and TRBJ1-4; the D is unclear. Germline V gene sequence: CDR1 SQVTM, CDR2 ANQGSEA. This CDR3 has 12 residues. V was shortened by 5 bases and J by 5 bases, with 9 bases between the two germline ends. CDR3 residues: CSVLGSNEKLFF. The CDR3 DNA sequence: TGCAGCGTTTTGGGCAGCAATGAAAAACTGTTTTTT.

This sequence joins TRBV20-1 and TRBJ2-2; 7 bases map to TRBD1. V shed 3 bases, J shed 3 bases, and the junction held 4 bases outside the gene matches. CDR3 length equals 14 residues. Germline values: CDR1 DFQATT, CDR2 SNEGSKA (reference sequence). The chain's CDR3 is CSASPGQYTGELFF. CDR3 sequence (DNA): TGCAGTGCTAGTCCGGGACAGTACACCGGGGAGCTGTTTTTT.

This clonotype has ten or more counts. The chain recombines TRBV7-3 with TRBJ2-1, with a possible D match to TRBD1 (5 bases). Germline values: CDR1 SGHTA, CDR2 FQGTGA. The CDR3 consists of 14 residues. V lost 1 base, J lost 3 bases, and 7 bases lay in between. CDR3 in amino acids: CASSLRGDYNEQFF. CDR3 DNA: TGTGCCAGCAGCTTAAGGGGCGACTACAATGAGCAGTTCTTC.

This clonotype showed up just a few times. This sequence joins TRBV24-1 and TRBJ2-5; 7 bases align to TRBD1. The CDR3 extends over 15 amino acids. The V gene end was trimmed by 4 bases and the J gene end by 4 bases; junction bases not matched to a gene: 8. Germline CDR1 reads KGHDR; CDR2 reads SFDVKD. The CDR3 is CATSDIRGSVETQYF. CDR3 nucleotides: TGTGCCACCAGTGACATCAGGGGGTCGGTAGAGACCCAGTACTTC.

This clonotype was found many times. The gene calls are TRBV11-2 and TRBJ2-5, with a tentative D call TRBD2 (5 bases). The germline gives CDR1 SGHAT, CDR2 FQNNGV. The CDR3 is 14 amino acids. Trimming cost V 5 bases and J 5 bases, with 15 bases left between them. For the CDR3, the DNA is TGTGCCAGCAGCGTAACCCGGGGAAGTGAGACCCAGTACTTC. Translated, it gives CASSVTRGSETQYF.

The V gene is TRBV5-5, the J gene TRBJ1-5, with TRBD1 matching 9 bases. Trimming removed 2 bases from V and 5 bases from J; junction bases left unmatched: 11. Per germline, CDR1 SGHKS and CDR2 YYEKEE (reference sequence). The CDR3 is made up of 17 amino acids. CDR3 sequence (DNA): TGTGCCAGCAGCTTAGGACAGGGGCGCAAATTGGATCAGCCCCAGCATTTT. Residues: CASSLGQGRKLDQPQHF.

This clonotype was seen at least ten times. This chain uses TRBV28 with TRBJ2-1, with 7 bases aligning to TRBD2. The CDR3 consists of 13 residues. The junction had 5 bases not matched to a gene; V was cut back by 8 bases and J by 4 bases. Germline lookup yields CDR1 MDHEN and CDR2 SYDVKM. The CDR3, as DNA: TGTGCCAGCGAAACGGGAGGATACAATGAGCAGTTCTTC. It codes for CASETGGYNEQFF.

This clonotype appeared many times. In DNA, the CDR3 is TGTGCCAGTCACCGGGCGGGAGGGCCGTACAATGAGCAGTTCTTC. Amino acid sequence: CASHRAGGPYNEQFF. V usage is TRBV6-2 or TRBV6-3 and J usage is TRBJ2-1; TRBD2 matches 9 bases. The ends lost 9 bases at V and 4 bases at J; junction bases unmatched: 10. Germline V CDR1 and CDR2: MNHEY, SVGEGT. The CDR3 extends over 15 amino acids.

This clonotype was found many times. The rearrangement uses TRBV7-9 and TRBJ2-5, with D possibly being TRBD1 (6 bases). Germline values: CDR1 SEHNR, CDR2 FQNEAQ (reference sequence). Trimming stripped 1 base from V and 0 bases from J, with 9 bases between. The CDR3 has 15 amino acids. CDR3 sequence reads: CASSLGGTYQETQYF. The CDR3 coding sequence is TGTGCCAGCAGCTTAGGGGGGACATACCAAGAGACCCAGTACTTC.

Worth noting for this clonotype: A far larger clone is one nucleotide away, so this likely arose from a read error. The chain couples TRBV7-8 to TRBJ2-3, with a weak D call TRBD2 (6 bases). TRBJ2-5 matches the DNA end more closely, so the J call is doubtful. This CDR3 spans 12 amino acids. Germline CDR1 reads SGHVS; CDR2 reads FQNEAQ. The CDR3 nucleotides read TGTGCCAGCAGGCTGGGGGGAGAGACCCAGTACTTC. Protein product: CASRLGGETQYF.

In this sample, this clonotype turned up many times. The chain is built from TRBV7-3 and TRBJ2-3; D may be TRBD1 (5 bases). This CDR3 is 14 amino acids long. Trimming removed 5 bases at V and 12 bases at J, with 21 bases between. Germline-derived CDR1 and CDR2 are SGHTA and FQGTGA. The CDR3 region has the DNA TGTGCCAGCAGCCCACTTCAGGGTAGCCAACGTCAGTATTTT. Translation: CASSPLQGSQRQYF.